This T cell receptor (beta chain) appears in the sequencing data of a study of blood T cell repertoires in COVID-19. Study details: Acute and convalescent COVID-19 samples came from the United States, Italy and Spain. The cDNA or gDNA used as material had been derived from T cells, B-cell-depleted T cells, or PBMCs.

The CDR3 spans 12 residues. Trimming stripped 8 bases from V and 4 bases from J, with 9 bases between. Looked up from germline, CDR1 is ENHRY and CDR2 is SYGVKD. There are a few counts of this clone. Repertoires were generated with immunoSEQ multiplex PCR, while TCRdb's copy carries only in-frame clones and drops some. The data show around 290,000 clones, approximately 86% seen once. Categorization into cohorts depended on clinical history that participants reported. The sequenced sample consisted of PBMCs or T cells enriched from blood (not recorded which). V is TRBV10-3 and J is TRBJ2-1, with D possibly matching TRBD1 (6 bases). This clonotype was sampled from a woman aged 18 to 35 who had recovered from COVID-19. The CDR3 bases are TGTGCCATCTGGACAGAATACAATGAGCAGTTCTTC. It codes for CAIWTEYNEQFF.